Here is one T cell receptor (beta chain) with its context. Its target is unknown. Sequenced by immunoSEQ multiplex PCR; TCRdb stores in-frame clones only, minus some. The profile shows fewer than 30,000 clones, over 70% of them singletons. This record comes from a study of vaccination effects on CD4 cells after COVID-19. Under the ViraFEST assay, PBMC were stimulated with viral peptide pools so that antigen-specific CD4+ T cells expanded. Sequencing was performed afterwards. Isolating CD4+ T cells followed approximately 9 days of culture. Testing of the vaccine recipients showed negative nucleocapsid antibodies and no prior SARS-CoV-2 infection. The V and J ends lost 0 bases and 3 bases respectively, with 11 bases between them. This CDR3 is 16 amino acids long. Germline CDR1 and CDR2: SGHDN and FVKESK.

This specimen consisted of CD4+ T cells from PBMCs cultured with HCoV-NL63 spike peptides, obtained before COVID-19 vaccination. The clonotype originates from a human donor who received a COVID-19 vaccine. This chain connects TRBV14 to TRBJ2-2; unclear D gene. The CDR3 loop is CASSQEAGWDTGELFF. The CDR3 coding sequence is TGTGCCAGCAGCCAAGAGGCAGGATGGGACACCGGGGAGCTGTTTTTT.